These T cell receptor beta chains were read from a single sample in a study of T cells in Graves' hyperthyroidism and ophthalmopathy. TCRdb reprocessed the multiplex PCR reads with MiXCR, giving one entry per CDR3 protein. The data contain about 290,000 distinct CDR3 sequences, approximately 17% of them singletons. The source material was blood. The receptors were gathered from an older woman with Graves' ophthalmopathy. The CDR3 runs from the conserved cysteine through the conserved F or W. D genes are given only for firm matches. A clone size is listed for some rows: how often the clone was seen (once, few, many), or a class if it is expanded.

v_call	j_call	clone_size	d_call	cdr3_aa	cdr3_nt
TRBV18	TRBJ2-2	many	TRBD1	CASSATGADTGELFF	TGTGCCAGCTCAGCAACAGGGGCGGACACCGGGGAGCTGTTTTTT
TRBV7-7	TRBJ2-2	-	-	CASSLAGSGELFF	TGTGCCAGCAGCTTAGCCGGATCCGGGGAGCTGTTTTTT
TRBV7-9	TRBJ2-2	many	TRBD2	CASTMGAGAYTGELFF	TGTGCCAGCACCATGGGAGCGGGGGCCTACACCGGGGAGCTGTTTTTT
TRBV7-9	TRBJ2-5	many	TRBD1	CASSGDRGRGETQYF	TGTGCCAGCAGCGGGGACAGGGGGCGAGGCGAGACCCAGTACTTC
TRBV10-3	TRBJ2-7	few	-	CAISEWGGVSYEQYF	TGTGCCATCAGTGAGTGGGGGGGCGTCTCCTACGAGCAGTACTTC
TRBV18	TRBJ2-1	few	TRBD2	CASSPLLQKSTSGIRNEQFF	TGTGCCAGCTCACCACTGCTACAGAAGTCCACTAGCGGGATCCGGAATGAGCAGTTCTTC
TRBV6-1	TRBJ1-6	-	TRBD1	CASSEFDLQGSNSPLHF	TGTGCCAGCAGTGAGTTCGATCTACAGGGGTCCAATTCACCCCTCCACTTT
TRBV6-1	TRBJ1-2	many	-	CASSERYLPLNGYTF	TGTGCCAGCAGCGAGCGATACCTCCCACTCAATGGCTACACCTTC
TRBV7-6	TRBJ2-1	many	-	CASSRNSVSYNEQFF	TGTGCCAGCAGCCGAAATAGCGTCTCCTACAATGAGCAGTTCTTC
TRBV5-1	TRBJ1-3	-	TRBD1	CASSPGYTRGFSSGNTIYF	TGCGCCAGCAGCCCCGGCTACACCAGGGGGTTCTCCTCTGGAAACACCATATATTTT
TRBV20-1	TRBJ2-3	many	-	CSAPDWGTDTQYF	TGCAGTGCCCCGGATTGGGGCACAGATACGCAGTATTTT
TRBV7-2	TRBJ1-1	many	-	CASSLRRGSYTEAFF	TGTGCCAGCAGCTTAAGGAGGGGAAGCTACACTGAAGCTTTCTTT
TRBV4-3	TRBJ2-3	many	-	CASSLTFSGPGTDTQYF	TGCGCCAGCAGCCTAACCTTCTCGGGACCCGGCACAGATACGCAGTATTTT
TRBV5-1	TRBJ2-1	-	TRBD2	CASRAGLPLSEQFF	TGCGCCAGCAGAGCGGGACTCCCATTGAGTGAGCAGTTCTTC
TRBV20-1	TRBJ2-7	many	-	CSARDMRSPYEQYF	TGCAGTGCTAGAGATATGCGGTCACCCTACGAGCAGTACTTC
TRBV27	TRBJ1-5	-	TRBD1	CASRSGQGAAYSNQPQHF	TGTGCCAGCAGATCGGGACAGGGGGCCGCTTATAGCAATCAGCCCCAGCATTTT
TRBV6-2/TRBV6-3	TRBJ2-7	-	-	CASSYSKGAQVYEQYF	TGTGCCAGCAGTTACTCGAAAGGGGCGCAGGTTTACGAGCAGTACTTC
TRBV20-1	TRBJ2-7	many	TRBD2	CSARTFSGTYEQYF	TGCAGTGCTAGAACATTTAGCGGGACCTACGAGCAGTACTTC
TRBV5-8	TRBJ2-7	few	TRBD2	CASSPWGLAGEGAYEQYF	TGTGCCAGCAGCCCTTGGGGACTAGCGGGAGAAGGGGCCTACGAGCAGTACTTC
TRBV11-3	TRBJ2-1	once	TRBD1	CASSYGQGSEQFF	TGTGCCAGCAGCTACGGACAGGGCAGTGAGCAGTTCTTC
TRBV11-2	TRBJ1-2	once	-	CASSLGRGSYGYTF	TGTGCCAGCAGCTTAGGTCGGGGTTCCTATGGCTACACCTTC
TRBV7-2	TRBJ2-4	many	-	CASSQRLQKAKNIQYF	TGTGCCAGCAGCCAACGCTTGCAGAAAGCCAAAAACATTCAGTACTTC
TRBV6-2/TRBV6-3	TRBJ1-6	many	TRBD1	CASTNGQENSPLHF	TGTGCCAGCACCAACGGACAGGAGAATTCACCCCTCCACTTT